This T cell receptor beta chain was identified during a study of cytomegalovirus exposure and HLA in healthy donors. Regarding this clone: No antigen is known for it.

PCR used 60 Vbeta primers and 13 Jbeta primers. Produced via immunoSEQ multiplex PCR; TCRdb's table is partial and in-frame only. The profile shows about 140,000 clones, 65% to 80% of them singletons. Findings and limits, study-wide: With DRB1 most and HLA-C fewest, TCR association rates differed between HLA loci in a later analysis.

This clonotype was sampled from a male donor in good health and CMV-seropositive. Sequencing was performed on PBMCs.

CDR3: CASSTKLADQFF. CDR3 DNA: TGTGCCAGTAGTACCAAACTAGCTGACCAGTTCTTC. This rearrangement joins TRBV19 to TRBJ2-1; possibly TRBD2 for D (6 bases). The germline V and J ends were trimmed by 4 bases and 13 bases, with 14 bases remaining between them. The CDR3 spans 12 residues. The germline gives CDR1 LNHDA, CDR2 SQIVND (reference sequence).